The next 12 T cell receptor beta chains were all read from a single sample in a study of post-analysis software for immune sequencing data. Regarding the study as a whole: TRBV5-6, TRBV5-1 and TRBV20-1 belonged to a set of roughly five TRBV segments that were more frequent in patients than controls.

These receptors' antigens are unknown. Every TCR beta cDNA library bore unique molecular identifiers. One entry per CDR3 protein results from TCRdb running MiXCR on the PCR reads. The sample lists more than 450,000 distinct CDR3 sequences, roughly 46% seen once, with roughly 1.7% in the top ten. Material: blood. These receptors were taken from a girl aged 10-17 years with multiple sclerosis.

The V call is TRBV18, the J call TRBJ2-1; the D gene is possibly TRBD2 (5 bases). The CDR3 length is 15 residues. Germline V gene data show CDR1 as KGHSH and CDR2 as LQKENI. V was clipped by 3 bases and J by 5 bases, with 14 bases between them. CDR3 sequence: CASSPRPSIDNEQFF. Written as DNA, the CDR3 is TGTGCCAGCTCACCGCGGCCTAGCATCGACAATGAGCAGTTCTTC.

V is TRBV29-1 and J is TRBJ2-7; D ambiguous. Per the germline V gene, CDR1 is SQVTM and CDR2 is ANQGSEA. V was trimmed by 6 bases and J by 0 bases, leaving 9 bases between them. This CDR3 comprises 12 residues. The CDR3, as DNA: TGCAGCGTGGTCGCAGTCTCCTACGAGCAGTACTTC. It specifies CSVVAVSYEQYF.

The chain joins TRBV6-5 to TRBJ2-1, with 9 positions matching TRBD2. The V segment lost 4 bases and the J segment 0 bases; nucleotides outside the gene matches: 16. Germline CDR1 and CDR2: MNHEY and SVGAGI. The CDR3 is made up of 20 amino acids. The CDR3 loop is CASSSISGTSRVSSYNEQFF. The CDR3 nucleotides read TGTGCCAGCAGTTCGATTTCCGGGACTAGCAGAGTTAGCTCCTACAATGAGCAGTTCTTC.

The gene calls are TRBV6-5 and TRBJ2-5, with 9 positions matching TRBD1. Germline V lookup: CDR1 MNHEY, CDR2 SVGAGI. The trim removed 5 bases at V and 5 bases at J, leaving 3 bases unmatched. The CDR3 contains 13 residues. CDR3 nucleotides: TGTGCCAGCAGTACAGGGACAGGGGAGACCCAGTACTTC. Residues: CASSTGTGETQYF.

A few counts support this clonotype. CDR3 region: CASGDRSPLHF. For the CDR3, the DNA is TGTGCCAGCGGGGATCGTTCACCCCTCCACTTT. The gene calls are TRBV12-3 or TRBV12-4 and TRBJ1-6; D is unclear. The CDR3 extends over 11 amino acids. Trimming shortened V by 8 bases and J by 9 bases, and 8 bases separated the two germline ends.

CDR3 sequence (DNA): TGTGCCAGCAGCCGGATGGGGGTAGGGGAGCGGTACTTC. Translating gives CASSRMGVGERYF. The rearrangement uses TRBV25-1 and TRBJ2-4; the D gene could be TRBD1 or TRBD2 (5 bases each). Per germline, CDR1 MGHDK and CDR2 SYGVNS. Trimming pared 6 bases from V and 15 bases from J, leaving 21 bases between. The CDR3 covers 13 residues.

The chain links TRBV4-1 to TRBJ1-4; D might be TRBD1 (5 bases). CDR3 length equals 14 residues. CDR1 and CDR2 (germline): MGHRA, YSYEKL. Trimming shortened V by 5 bases and J by 3 bases, and 10 bases separated the two germline ends. CDR3 in amino acids: CASSTTGANEKLFF. CDR3 nucleotide sequence: TGCGCCAGCAGCACGACGGGGGCTAATGAAAAACTGTTTTTT.

V gene TRBV21-1 combines with J gene TRBJ2-3; the D segment call TRBD1 is taken from the table without a DNA check. TRBV21-1 is annotated as a pseudogene. The CDR3 contains 19 residues. Here the CDR3 reads CASSKESPGTLVSLDTQYF. CDR3 sequence (DNA): TGTGCCAGCAGCAAAGAATCCCCCGGGACCCTGGTTTCGTTGGATACGCAGTATTTT.

The table lists this clonotype with a few counts. The rearrangement uses TRBV10-3 and TRBJ2-1; 10 nucleotides align to TRBD2. The germline V gene encodes CDR1 ENHRY and CDR2 SYGVKD. V lost 11 bases, J lost 7 bases, and 11 bases stayed unmatched. CDR3 size: 14 residues. This CDR3 is CAVTGLAGANEQFF. CDR3 nucleotides: TGTGCCGTAACAGGGCTAGCGGGAGCGAATGAGCAGTTCTTC.

DNA of the CDR3: TGCGCCAGCAGCCAATCGAGGGACGACTATGGCTACACCTTC. Translation: CASSQSRDDYGYTF. This chain connects TRBV4-1 to TRBJ1-2; weak D call: TRBD1 (5 bases). Germline loops: CDR1 MGHRA, CDR2 YSYEKL. V lost 2 bases and J lost 3, with 10 bases in between. This CDR3 region has 14 residues.

Only one count was recorded for this clonotype. The CDR3 nucleotides are TGTGCCAGCAGCTTGGACCCGGGACAGGCCGCGGAGGAGCAGTACTTC. Translated: CASSLDPGQAAEEQYF. This rearrangement joins TRBV7-9 to TRBJ2-5; 8 bases are shared with TRBD1. CDR1 and CDR2 from the germline V gene are SEHNR and FQNEAQ (reference sequence). The CDR3 totals 16 residues. The junction had 17 bases not matched to a gene; V was cut back by 3 bases and J by 11 bases.

CDR3 DNA sequence: TGTGCCATCAGTGTCTCCGGGGGGACCCAGTACTTC. As protein: CAISVSGGTQYF. The genes are TRBV10-3 and TRBJ2-5, with D tentatively TRBD2 (6 bases). V was clipped by 4 bases and J by 7 bases, with 10 bases between them. Germline values: CDR1 ENHRY, CDR2 SYGVKD. The CDR3 contains 12 residues.